This T cell receptor (beta chain) originates from a study of cytomegalovirus exposure and HLA in healthy donors. Study-wide findings and caveats: Three CMV-associated chains were confirmed in vitro to be specific for CMV antigens.

The PCR ran on 60 Vbeta and 13 Jbeta primers. Assay used: immunoSEQ multiplex PCR; TCRdb lists only in-frame clones, some missing. Among roughly 100,000 clones, around three quarters were seen once, and the ten largest hold about 0.84%. The donors (healthy individuals) were bone marrow donors. Unrecorded immune exposures were likely, despite nominal health at sampling. Germline assignment: CDR1 KGHSH and CDR2 LQKENI. V lost 2 bases and J 2 bases, leaving 16 bases between the germline ends. The CDR3 is made up of 16 amino acids. As to this clone: Its antigen is as yet unknown.

The source of this sequence is a boy between 10 and 17 years old in good health and CMV-seronegative. The chain is built from TRBV18 and TRBJ2-7; D is possibly TRBD1 (5 bases). The sample consisted of PBMCs. CDR3 coding DNA: TGTGCCAGCTCACCAAGGGGCGCCCAGGCCCCCTACGAGCAGTACTTC. Translation: CASSPRGAQAPYEQYF.